Each of the 4 T cell receptor beta chains below was sequenced from the same sample in a study of identical twins. From the 5' RACE reads, TCRdb called clonotypes with MiXCR, one entry per CDR3 protein. Of 1.5 million to 2 million distinct CDR3 sequences listed, roughly a third were seen once; the top ten hold 0.25% to 0.3%. Sequenced input: cord blood. Every receptor here comes from a newborn girl in good health.

The genes are TRBV4-1 and TRBJ1-2; the match to TRBD1 covers 8 bases. The ends lost 2 bases at V and 7 bases at J; junction bases unmatched: 12. Germline assignment: CDR1 MGHRA and CDR2 YSYEKL. CDR3 length: 16 amino acids. The DNA of the CDR3 is TGCGCCAGCAGCCAACCCGCTAGGACAGGGAGCGGTGGCTACACCTTC. Its translation: CASSQPARTGSGGYTF.

The rearrangement uses TRBV7-9 and TRBJ2-3; D is unclear. V lost 1 base and J lost 2, with 10 bases in between. Germline V gives CDR1 SEHNR, CDR2 FQNEAQ (reference sequence). The CDR3 is 15 residues long. This CDR3 reads CASSLGPSFTDTQYF. CDR3 bases: TGTGCCAGCAGCTTAGGCCCATCCTTCACAGATACGCAGTATTTT.

The sample holds a few counts of this clonotype. The rearrangement links TRBV3-1 to TRBJ2-7, with 9 bases that match TRBD2. The V segment lost 1 base and the J segment 7 bases; nucleotides outside the gene matches: 11. CDR1 and CDR2 (germline): LGHDT, YNNKEL (reference sequence). There are 16 residues in the CDR3. The CDR3 reads CASSQGLAGNPNEQYF. The CDR3 nucleotides are TGTGCCAGCAGCCAAGGTCTAGCGGGGAACCCAAATGAGCAGTACTTC.

Note on this clonotype: The junction does not match germline at one end; this may be a read error. The V gene is TRBV12-3 or TRBV12-4, the J gene TRBJ1-1; D remains ambiguous. The CDR3 is 13 amino acids. The CDR3 nucleotides are TGTGCCAGCAATTTAGCAGGGAACACTGAAGCTTTCTTT. It codes for CASNLAGNTEAFF.